Each of the 22 T cell receptor beta chains below was sequenced from the same sample in a study of beta chain features in type 1 diabetes. Findings and caveats of the study: Shortening of TCRB CDR3s, moderate but significant, appeared in all four CD4+ subsets of Type 1 diabetes patients.

Their antigens remain unidentified. Sequenced material consisted of expressed TCRB transcripts (all of the isolated RNA was reverse transcribed). The assay was immunoSEQ multiplex PCR, and TCRdb's table has in-frame clones only and misses some. The sample contains about 27,000 clones, 50% to 65% of which appear only once. The material sequenced was Tregs from blood. These receptors all stem from a woman aged 18-35 years with type 1 diabetes.

This clone was seen just once. The chain carries TRBV19 and TRBJ2-2; TRBD2 aligns across 11 bases. CDR3 size: 16 residues. Germline V CDR1 and CDR2: LNHDA, SQIVND (reference sequence). Trimming removed 5 bases from V and 8 bases from J; junction bases left unmatched: 10. The CDR3, as DNA: TGTGCCAGTAGTCTCGCCGGGACTAGCGGTTCTGGGGAGCTGTTTTTT. This translates into CASSLAGTSGSGELFF.

This chain joins TRBV7-6 and TRBJ2-1, with a possible D match to TRBD1 (6 bases). Germline V CDR1 and CDR2: SGHVS, FNYEAQ. Deletions cut 4 bases from V and 3 bases from J, with 13 bases between. The CDR3 spans 15 residues. CDR3 sequence reads: CASSSLGGNYNEQFF. The CDR3 bases are TGTGCCAGCAGCTCGCTAGGGGGAAACTACAATGAGCAGTTCTTC.

This chain links TRBV10-1 with TRBJ2-1; 12 positions match TRBD2. The J segment lost 7 bases and the V segment lost 8 bases, leaving 3 bases of the junction unmatched. This CDR3 is 13 amino acids long. Germline-derived CDR1 and CDR2 are WNHNN and SYGVQD (reference sequence). The CDR3 DNA follows: TGCGCCAGCGCTCTAGCGGGAGGGAATGAGCAGTTCTTC. This encodes CASALAGGNEQFF.

This clone was seen a handful of times. This chain links TRBV30 with TRBJ2-5; TRBD1 might be the D (6 bases). Germline CDR1 and CDR2: GTSNPN and SVGIG (reference sequence). There are 15 residues in the CDR3. Trimming removed 2 bases at V and 1 base at J, with 14 bases between. The CDR3 sequence: CAWSPGHSIQETQYF. In DNA form, the CDR3 reads TGTGCCTGGAGTCCGGGACACTCCATCCAAGAGACCCAGTACTTC.

J is TRBJ1-1 and V is TRBV18; no reliable D call. In germline, CDR1 is KGHSH, CDR2 LQKENI. The V end was cut by 0 bases, the J end by 5 bases, with 13 bases between. The CDR3 has 15 residues. The CDR3 region has the DNA TGTGCCAGCTCACCACCGAGTAGTCATCGAACTGAAGCTTTCTTT. It is translated as CASSPPSSHRTEAFF.

This clone has a handful of counts. The chain employs TRBV5-1 and TRBJ1-5, with TRBD1 as a possible D gene (6 bases). V gave up 4 bases and J gave up 6 bases, with 14 bases separating them. Germline-derived CDR1 and CDR2 are SGHRS and YFSETQ. The CDR3 has 14 residues. In nucleotides, the CDR3 is TGCGCCAGCAGCCCGGGACACCCAGGTCAGCCCCAGCATTTT. Amino acid sequence: CASSPGHPGQPQHF.

The V and J genes are TRBV18 and TRBJ2-2; the match to TRBD1 covers 7 bases. Germline CDR1 reads KGHSH; CDR2 reads LQKENI. The CDR3 totals 16 residues. Germline trimming cut 4 bases from V and 0 bases from J; bases unmatched to any gene: 5. The CDR3 nucleotides read TGTGCCAGCTCACTTACCGGGACAGCGAACACCGGGGAGCTGTTTTTT. The encoded protein is CASSLTGTANTGELFF.

V usage is TRBV28 and J usage is TRBJ2-7; D uncertain. V was shortened by 6 bases and J by 10 bases, with 10 bases between the two germline ends. Germline CDR1 MDHEN, CDR2 SYDVKM. CDR3 size: 10 residues. CDR3 amino acids: CASRKYTQYF. For the CDR3, the DNA is TGTGCCAGCAGGAAATACACCCAGTACTTC.

CDR3 sequence: CASMGGLARNEQFF. CDR3 DNA: TGTGCCAGCATGGGTGGACTAGCGAGGAATGAGCAGTTCTTC. The chain is built from TRBV28 and TRBJ2-1; 9 bases are shared with TRBD2. The junction had 8 bases not matched to a gene; V was cut back by 7 bases and J by 7 bases. Looked up from germline, CDR1 is MDHEN and CDR2 is SYDVKM. This CDR3 has 14 residues.

The genes are TRBV25-1 and TRBJ2-1; 9 nucleotides agree with TRBD2. This CDR3 is 17 amino acids long. The V gene's germline CDR1 is MGHDK and CDR2 SYGVNS. The junction had 8 bases not matched to a gene; V was cut back by 1 base and J by 4 bases. This CDR3 is CASSESVRAGGYNEQFF. In DNA, the CDR3 is TGTGCCAGCAGTGAATCGGTTCGGGCGGGAGGGTACAATGAGCAGTTCTTC.

V and J are TRBV10-2 and TRBJ2-1; 11 nucleotides agree with TRBD2. The CDR3 loop spans 16 amino acids. Germline CDR1 and CDR2: WSHSY and SAAADI. Unmatched junction bases numbered 5, after V lost 3 bases and J lost 4 bases. The CDR3 DNA reads TGCGCCAGCAGTGATTTTAGCGGGAGGGGTTACAATGAGCAGTTCTTC. Amino acids: CASSDFSGRGYNEQFF.

The chain links TRBV5-5 to TRBJ2-7, with 12 nucleotides matching TRBD2. CDR1 is SGHKS and CDR2 is YYEKEE in the germline V gene (reference sequence). V gave up 4 bases and J gave up 3 bases; unmatched junction bases: 5. The CDR3 is 15 residues long. The chain's CDR3 is CASSPRTSGVYEQYF. CDR3 nucleotides: TGTGCCAGCAGCCCGAGGACTAGCGGGGTCTACGAGCAGTACTTC. The entire variable domain, with the rest obtained from reference TRBV5-5 and TRBJ2-7, is as follows: DAGVTQSPTHLIKTRGQQVTLRCSPISGHKSVSWYQQVLGQGPQFIFQYYEKEERGRGNFPDRFSARQFPNYSSELNVNALLLGDSALYLCASSPRTSGVYEQYFGPGTRLTVT.

This rearrangement joins TRBV18 to TRBJ2-3; D is ambiguous. Germline loops: CDR1 KGHSH, CDR2 LQKENI. The CDR3 consists of 12 residues. V lost 3 bases and J 2 bases, leaving 3 bases between the germline ends. Here the CDR3 reads CASSPVTDTQYF. In DNA, the CDR3 is TGTGCCAGCTCACCCGTCACAGATACGCAGTATTTT.

In this sample, this clone turned up a few times. The rearrangement uses TRBV30 and TRBJ2-2; TRBD1 matches 7 bases. Per germline, CDR1 GTSNPN and CDR2 SVGIG (reference sequence). This CDR3 contains 13 residues. With 7 bases clipped from V and 6 bases from J, the junction kept 8 bases outside the gene matches. The CDR3 DNA sequence: TGTGCCTTCACAGGGGTCCCGGCCGGGGAGCTGTTTTTT. Translating gives CAFTGVPAGELFF.

The CDR3: CASSQDSAMNEKLFF. The CDR3 DNA reads TGTGCCAGCAGCCAGGACAGCGCTATGAATGAAAAACTGTTTTTT. The rearrangement uses TRBV5-4 and TRBJ1-4, with D perhaps matching TRBD1 (6 bases). This CDR3 is built from 15 residues. V gave up 4 bases and J gave up 5 bases, with 15 bases separating them. Germline V gene lookup returns CDR1 SGHNT and CDR2 YYREEE (reference sequence).

J is TRBJ2-7 and V is TRBV10-1; D is ambiguous. The ends were cut back, 2 bases at V and 3 bases at J, with 11 bases in the middle. From germline, CDR1 is WNHNN and CDR2 SYGVQD (reference sequence). The CDR3 totals 14 residues. The CDR3 sequence: CASSELATGYEQYF. CDR3 DNA sequence: TGCGCCAGCAGTGAGCTCGCTACGGGCTACGAGCAGTACTTC.

V gene TRBV5-6 combines with J gene TRBJ2-1; D is perhaps TRBD1 (6 bases). Trimming cost V 4 bases and J 0 bases, with 17 bases left between them. The CDR3 loop spans 17 amino acids. Per the germline V gene, CDR1 is SGHDT and CDR2 is YYEEEE. In DNA, the CDR3 is TGTGCCAGCAGCCTCTATGACAGGTGGAACTCCTACAATGAGCAGTTCTTC. This translates into CASSLYDRWNSYNEQFF.

The chain recombines TRBV9 with TRBJ2-4; 7 bases fit TRBD1. CDR1 SGDLS and CDR2 YYNGEE come from the germline V gene. The CDR3 runs 14 residues. The V gene end was trimmed by 2 bases and the J gene end by 4 bases; junction bases not matched to a gene: 3. The DNA for the CDR3 is TGTGCCAGCAGCGTCCCGACAGGGAAAAACATTCAGTACTTC. Translating it yields CASSVPTGKNIQYF.

The genes are TRBV9 and TRBJ2-3; D not certain. CDR1 is SGDLS, CDR2 YYNGEE, per germline. The CDR3 extends over 15 amino acids. Trimming shortened V by 0 bases and J by 1 base, and 9 bases separated the two germline ends. The CDR3 spells CASSVGIARTDTQYF. Written as DNA, the CDR3 is TGTGCCAGCAGCGTAGGAATAGCCCGCACAGATACGCAGTATTTT.

This sequence joins TRBV28 and TRBJ2-4; D gene uncertain. V was pared by 4 bases and J by 9 bases, with 10 bases between. The CDR3 extends over 12 amino acids. Germline values: CDR1 MDHEN, CDR2 SYDVKM. In DNA form, the CDR3 reads TGTGCCAGCAGTTCCGAGGCCGCCATTCAGTACTTC. It encodes CASSSEAAIQYF.

V and J are TRBV18 and TRBJ2-7; D may be TRBD1 (6 bases). Germline-derived CDR1 and CDR2 are KGHSH and LQKENI. The CDR3 runs to 14 residues. Trimming left V 4 bases short and J 2 bases short, with 12 bases between. This CDR3 is CASSRPTGTYEQYF. The DNA of the CDR3 is TGTGCCAGCTCACGCCCGACAGGAACCTACGAGCAGTACTTC.

The rearrangement links TRBV13 to TRBJ2-7; D may be TRBD2 (6 bases). CDR1 is PRHDT, CDR2 FYEKMQ, per germline (reference sequence). The V gene lost 2 bases and the J gene lost 3 bases, with 14 bases spanning the gap. This CDR3 comprises 15 residues. This CDR3 reads CASSLYPGEGYEQYF. CDR3 nucleotide sequence: TGTGCCAGCAGCTTATATCCGGGAGAGGGCTACGAGCAGTACTTC.